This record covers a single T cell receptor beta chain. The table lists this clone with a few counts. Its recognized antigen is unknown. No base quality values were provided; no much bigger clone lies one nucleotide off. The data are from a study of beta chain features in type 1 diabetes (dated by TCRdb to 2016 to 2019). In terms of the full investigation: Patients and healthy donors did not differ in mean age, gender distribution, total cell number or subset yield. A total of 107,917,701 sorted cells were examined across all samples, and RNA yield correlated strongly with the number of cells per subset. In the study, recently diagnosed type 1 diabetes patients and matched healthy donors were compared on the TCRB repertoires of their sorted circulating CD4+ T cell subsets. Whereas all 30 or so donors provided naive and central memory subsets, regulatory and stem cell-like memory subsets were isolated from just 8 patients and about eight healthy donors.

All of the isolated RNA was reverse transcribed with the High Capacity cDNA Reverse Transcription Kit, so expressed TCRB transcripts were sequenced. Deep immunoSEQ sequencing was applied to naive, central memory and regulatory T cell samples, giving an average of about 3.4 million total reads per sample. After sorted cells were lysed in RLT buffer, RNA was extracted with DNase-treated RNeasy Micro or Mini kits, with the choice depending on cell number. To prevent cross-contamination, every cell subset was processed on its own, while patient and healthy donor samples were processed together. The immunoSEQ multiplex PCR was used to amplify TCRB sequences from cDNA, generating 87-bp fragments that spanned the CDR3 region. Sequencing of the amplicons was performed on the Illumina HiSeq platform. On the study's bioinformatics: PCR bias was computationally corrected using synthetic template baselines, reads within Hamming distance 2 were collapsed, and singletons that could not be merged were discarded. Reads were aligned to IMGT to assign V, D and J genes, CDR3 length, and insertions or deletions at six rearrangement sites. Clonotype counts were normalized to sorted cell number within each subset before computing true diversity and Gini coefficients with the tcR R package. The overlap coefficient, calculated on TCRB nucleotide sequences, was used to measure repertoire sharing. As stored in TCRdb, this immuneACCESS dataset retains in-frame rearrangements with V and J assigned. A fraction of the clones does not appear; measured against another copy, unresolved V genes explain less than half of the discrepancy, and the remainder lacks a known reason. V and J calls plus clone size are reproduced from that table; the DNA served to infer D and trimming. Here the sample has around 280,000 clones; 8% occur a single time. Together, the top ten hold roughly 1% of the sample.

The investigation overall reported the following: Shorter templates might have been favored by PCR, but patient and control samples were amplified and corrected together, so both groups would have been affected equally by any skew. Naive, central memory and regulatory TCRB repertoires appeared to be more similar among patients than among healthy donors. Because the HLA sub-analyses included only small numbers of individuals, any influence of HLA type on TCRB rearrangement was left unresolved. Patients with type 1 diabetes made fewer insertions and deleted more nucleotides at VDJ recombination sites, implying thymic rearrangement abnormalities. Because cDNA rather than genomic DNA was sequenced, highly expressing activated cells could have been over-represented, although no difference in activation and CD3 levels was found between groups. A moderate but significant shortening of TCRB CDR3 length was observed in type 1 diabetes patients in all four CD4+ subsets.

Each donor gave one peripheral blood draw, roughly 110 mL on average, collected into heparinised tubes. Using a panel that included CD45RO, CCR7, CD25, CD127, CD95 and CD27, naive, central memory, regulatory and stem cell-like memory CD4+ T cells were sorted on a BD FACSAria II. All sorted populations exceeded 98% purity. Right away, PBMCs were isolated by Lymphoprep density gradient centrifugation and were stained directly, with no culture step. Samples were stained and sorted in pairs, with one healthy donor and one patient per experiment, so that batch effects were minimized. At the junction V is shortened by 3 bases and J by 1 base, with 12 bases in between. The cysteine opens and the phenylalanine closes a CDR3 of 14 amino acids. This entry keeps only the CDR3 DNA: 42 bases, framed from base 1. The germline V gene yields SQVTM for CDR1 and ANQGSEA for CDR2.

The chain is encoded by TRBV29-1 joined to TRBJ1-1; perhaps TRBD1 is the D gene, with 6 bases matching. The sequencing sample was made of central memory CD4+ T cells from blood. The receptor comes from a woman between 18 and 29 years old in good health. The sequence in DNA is TGCAGCGTTGAGAACAGGGCGACGAACACTGAAGCTTTCTTT. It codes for CSVENRATNTEAFF.